What follows is one T cell receptor beta chain and its context. V gave up 2 bases and J gave up 6 bases, with 11 bases separating them. Germline CDR1 SGHAT, CDR2 FQNNGV. The CDR3 extends over 14 amino acids. The data were taken from a study of control samples from healthy donors and cancer patients. Profiled with immunoSEQ multiplex PCR; TCRdb holds only in-frame clones, not every one. Here the sample spans approximately 150,000 clones, nearly 90% being singletons. The chain carries TRBV11-2 and TRBJ2-1; a possible D gene is TRBD1 (5 bases). This clonotype was obtained from a middle-aged man with head and neck cancer. Sequencing was done on a sample of PBMCs. CDR3 sequence (DNA): TGTGCCAGCAGCTTAACCCGTGGGGCCAATGAGCAGTTCTTC. Translated, it gives CASSLTRGANEQFF.